What follows are 9 T cell receptor beta chains derived from one specimen sequenced in a study of blood T cell repertoires in COVID-19. The assay was immunoSEQ multiplex PCR, and TCRdb's table has in-frame clones only and misses some. Of a few hundred thousand clones in the sample, around 83% were seen once. The sequencing sample was made of PBMCs or T cells enriched from blood (not recorded which). The receptor set was obtained from a woman between 40 and 55 years old with acute COVID-19.

V and J are TRBV7-8 and TRBJ2-5; 12 bases line up with TRBD2. CDR3 length: 14 residues. V trimming: 7 bases; J trimming: 4 bases; junction bases outside the gene matches: 4. Per the germline V gene, CDR1 is SGHVS and CDR2 is FQNEAQ. The DNA of the CDR3 is TGTGCCAGCACTAGCGGGGGGGTCGCAGAGACCCAGTACTTC. Translated: CASTSGGVAETQYF.

The V and J genes are TRBV19 and TRBJ2-5; maybe TRBD2 (7 bases). Germline CDR1 LNHDA, CDR2 SQIVND (reference sequence). This CDR3 comprises 14 residues. V shed 3 bases and J shed 4 bases, with 12 bases lying between them. In DNA form, the CDR3 reads TGTGCCAGTAGTATTATGAGGGGGGGAGAGACCCAGTACTTC. This translates into CASSIMRGGETQYF.

The chain employs TRBV28 and TRBJ1-1; tentative D call: TRBD1 (5 bases). The CDR3 is 17 residues long. Germline values: CDR1 MDHEN, CDR2 SYDVKM. V dropped 2 bases and J dropped 5 bases, with 21 bases sitting between them. The CDR3 bases are TGTGCCAGCAGTTTAGGAGAGACGGGGGGAGGACGGACTGAAGCTTTCTTT. Translated, it gives CASSLGETGGGRTEAFF. Together with reference TRBV28 and TRBJ1-1, the CDR3 gives the full variable domain: DVKVTQSSRYLVKRTGEKVFLECVQDMDHENMFWYRQDPGLGLRLIYFSYDVKMKEKGDIPEGYSVSREKKERFSLILESASTNQTSMYLCASSLGETGGGRTEAFFGQGTRLTVV.

The rearrangement links TRBV2 to TRBJ2-1, with TRBD2 matching 8 bases. The J segment lost 4 bases and the V segment lost 3 bases, leaving 2 bases of the junction unmatched. This CDR3 is 14 amino acids long. Germline CDR1 SNHLY, CDR2 FYNNEI. The CDR3 DNA reads TGTGCCAGCAGTGAGGGACTAGGGTACAATGAGCAGTTCTTC. This codes for CASSEGLGYNEQFF. The complete variable domain, with remaining parts taken from reference TRBV2 and TRBJ2-1, reads EPEVTQTPSHQVTQMGQEVILRCVPISNHLYFYWYRQILGQKVEFLVSFYNNEISEKSEIFDDQFSVERPDGSNFTLKIRSTKLEDSAMYFCASSEGLGYNEQFFGPGTRLTVL.

This clone was recorded once. The chain employs TRBV28 and TRBJ1-1; TRBD1 might be the D (5 bases). V was trimmed by 4 bases and J by 4 bases, leaving 10 bases between them. This CDR3 region has 13 residues. Germline values: CDR1 MDHEN, CDR2 SYDVKM. The CDR3 region is CASSSPGGTEAFF. In DNA form, the CDR3 reads TGTGCCAGCAGTTCCCCCGGGGGCACTGAAGCTTTCTTT.

The table lists this clone with a few counts. This chain connects TRBV18 to TRBJ1-3, with D unresolved. CDR1 and CDR2 (germline): KGHSH, LQKENI. The CDR3 is 11 residues long. Trimming removed 10 bases from V and 0 bases from J, with 4 bases in between. CDR3 region: CATLSGNTIYF. DNA for the CDR3: TGTGCCACCCTCTCTGGAAACACCATATATTTT.

The V gene is TRBV20-1, the J gene TRBJ1-1; D gene ambiguous. With 6 bases removed from V and 6 bases from J, the gap between germline ends came to 8 bases. The CDR3 sequence is 10 residues long. Germline loops: CDR1 DFQATT, CDR2 SNEGSKA (reference sequence). The CDR3 region is CSAARAEAFF. The DNA for the CDR3 is TGCAGTGCCGCCCGGGCTGAAGCTTTCTTT.

The genes are TRBV24-1 and TRBJ1-3; D is unclear. Per the germline V gene, CDR1 is KGHDR and CDR2 is SFDVKD. V was trimmed by 3 bases and J by 0 bases, leaving 8 bases between them. This CDR3 spans 15 amino acids. The CDR3 sequence: CATSDPRSSGNTIYF. The CDR3 nucleotides read TGTGCCACCAGTGATCCTAGGAGCTCTGGAAACACCATATATTTT.

The chain has TRBV6-5 and TRBJ2-3; D remains ambiguous. Germline CDR1 is MNHEY and CDR2 is SVGAGI. The V end lost 7 bases, the J end lost 7 bases, and 15 bases lay between the germline ends. This CDR3 spans 13 amino acids. The CDR3: CASTYLSLNTQYF. In DNA, the CDR3 is TGTGCCAGCACGTACCTATCCCTTAATACGCAGTATTTT.